This is a list of T cell receptor beta chains from one sample in a study of cytotoxic CD8 clonotypes in ibrutinib-treated CLL. Assay used: immunoSEQ multiplex PCR; TCRdb lists only in-frame clones, some missing. The profile shows roughly 53,000 clones, approximately 54% of them singletons. Sample: PBMCs, taken at disease progression, from a patient treated with ibrutinib. All receptors come from a human donor with chronic lymphocytic leukemia. CDR3s include the opening cysteine and the closing phenylalanine or tryptophan.

CDR3: CASSAGYGYTF
length: 11
V: TRBV5-1

CDR3: CASSQDLAASTSTDTQYF
length: 18
V: TRBV4-3

CDR3: CASSPGLYYEQYF
length: 13
V: TRBV27

CDR3: CASSLPTSNGPFF
length: 13
V: TRBV28

CDR3: CASSLNKDNEQFF
length: 13
V: TRBV7-7

CDR3: CASSLAGTGFTYGYTF
length: 16
V: TRBV28

CDR3: CASSYSTGTAYNEQFF
length: 16
V: TRBV6-7

CDR3: CASSYSETGGDTQYF
length: 15
V: TRBV6-5

CDR3: CASSLVGGQVYEQYF
length: 15
V: TRBV5-1

CDR3: CASSPDQPGPGELFF
length: 15
V: TRBV5-1

CDR3: CSVEDYGYTF
length: 10
V: TRBV29-1

CDR3: CASSSMGRYGDEQYF
length: 15
V: TRBV28

CDR3: CASSSGDIRDEQYF
length: 14
V: TRBV5-1

CDR3: CASSTGSTPYEQYF
length: 14
V: TRBV19

CDR3: CASRGQTGELFF
length: 12
V: TRBV2

CDR3: CASRLGPMNTEAFF
length: 14
V: TRBV5-1

CDR3: CASSLDPLGPPPYNEQFF
length: 18
V: TRBV5-1

CDR3: CASSKRGEGQETQYF
length: 15
V: TRBV7-3

CDR3: CASGTSGVYEQYF
length: 13
V: TRBV6-4

CDR3: CASSHGQISGNTIYF
length: 15
V: TRBV6-5

CDR3: CSVEVSLDTEAFF
length: 13
V: TRBV29-1

CDR3: CASRVRNTGELFF
length: 13
V: TRBV2

CDR3: CASSLIVQGTYF
length: 12
V: TRBV5-8

CDR3: CASIRTGGGNEQFF
length: 14
V: TRBV7-9

CDR3: CASSFPSRDNYGYTF
length: 15
V: TRBV5-6

CDR3: CASSLGGVGAYNSPLHF
length: 17
V: TRBV11-2

CDR3: CASMRGAQETQYF
length: 13
V: TRBV2

CDR3: CSASLQRGQYF
length: 11
V: TRBV20-1

CDR3: CASSKTGYVTDTQYF
length: 15
V: TRBV27

CDR3: CASSVNTDTQYF
length: 12
V: TRBV9

CDR3: CASSWGELKYGYTF
length: 14
V: TRBV7-2

CDR3: CASSLTTGSNEQFF
length: 14
V: TRBV5-1

CDR3: CASSYGVSGDTQYF
length: 14
V: TRBV6-5

CDR3: CASSPFEAGGSTDTQYF
length: 17
V: TRBV18

CDR3: CASSLGSNQPQHF
length: 13
V: TRBV5-1

CDR3: CAWSLLTGGNEKLFF
length: 15
V: TRBV30

CDR3: CASSGNYGYTF
length: 11
V: TRBV28

CDR3: CASSVDGLATNEQFF
length: 15
V: TRBV9

CDR3: CASSPYDGVPNF
length: 12
V: TRBV18

CDR3: CASNRAGQPQHF
length: 12
V: TRBV19

CDR3: CSVEEGTYEQYF
length: 12
V: TRBV29-1

CDR3: CASSPDLVSIGEQYF
length: 15
V: TRBV18

CDR3: CASSPGQGGYEQYF
length: 14
V: TRBV14

CDR3: CASNNQGLIHNEQFF
length: 15
V: TRBV2

CDR3: CASSLVALRTGLNTEAFF
length: 18
V: TRBV7-8

CDR3: CASSAGHNYEQYF
length: 13
V: TRBV9

CDR3: CASSFLRGGNQPQHF
length: 15
V: TRBV28

CDR3: CASSTRTSQTQYF
length: 13
V: TRBV19

CDR3: CASSPAWRAYEQYF
length: 14
V: TRBV7-9

CDR3: CASRGVDPYNEQFF
length: 14
V: TRBV6-5

CDR3: CASREGHNEQFF
length: 12
V: TRBV27

CDR3: CASSRGSLDEQYF
length: 13
V: TRBV7-9

CDR3: CASSLSGPLNTEAFF
length: 15
V: TRBV11-2

CDR3: CASSQELGLHGNTIYF
length: 16
V: TRBV4-3

CDR3: CASTLTGELRNTEAFF
length: 16
V: TRBV9